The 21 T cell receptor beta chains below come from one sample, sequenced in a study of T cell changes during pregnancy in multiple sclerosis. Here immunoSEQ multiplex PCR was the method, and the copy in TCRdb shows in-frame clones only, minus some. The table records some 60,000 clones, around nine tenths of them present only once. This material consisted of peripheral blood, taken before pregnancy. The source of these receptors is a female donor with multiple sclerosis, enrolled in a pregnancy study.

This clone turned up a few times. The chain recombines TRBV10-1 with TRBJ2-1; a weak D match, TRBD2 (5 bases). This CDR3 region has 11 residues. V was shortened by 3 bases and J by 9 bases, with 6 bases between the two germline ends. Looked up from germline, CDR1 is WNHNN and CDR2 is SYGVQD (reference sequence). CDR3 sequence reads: CASSDEGEQFF. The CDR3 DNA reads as TGCGCCAGCAGTGATGAGGGTGAGCAGTTCTTC.

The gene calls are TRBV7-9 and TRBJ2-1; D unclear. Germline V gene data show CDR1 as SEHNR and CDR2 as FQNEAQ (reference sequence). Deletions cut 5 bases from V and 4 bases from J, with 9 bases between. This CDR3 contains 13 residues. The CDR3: CASSLSGYNEQFF. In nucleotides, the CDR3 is TGTGCCAGCAGCCTATCCGGGTACAATGAGCAGTTCTTC. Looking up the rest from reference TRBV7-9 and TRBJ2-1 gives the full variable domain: DTGVSQNPRHKITKRGQNVTFRCDPISEHNRLYWYRQTLGQGPEFLTYFQNEAQLEKSRLLSDRFSAERPKGSFSTLEIQRTEQGDSAMYLCASSLSGYNEQFFGPGTRLTVL.

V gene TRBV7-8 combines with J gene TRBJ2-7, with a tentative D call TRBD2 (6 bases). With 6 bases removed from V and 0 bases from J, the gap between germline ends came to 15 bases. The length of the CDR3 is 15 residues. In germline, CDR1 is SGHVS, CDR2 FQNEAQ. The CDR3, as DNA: TGTGCCAGCAGAGTCGGAGGGTGGAGCTCCTACGAGCAGTACTTC. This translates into CASRVGGWSSYEQYF.

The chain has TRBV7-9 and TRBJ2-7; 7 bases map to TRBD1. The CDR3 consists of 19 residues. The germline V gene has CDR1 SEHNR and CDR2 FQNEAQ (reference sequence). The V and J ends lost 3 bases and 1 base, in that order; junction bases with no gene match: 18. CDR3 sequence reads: CASSLSTPPYRGDSYEQYF. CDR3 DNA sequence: TGTGCCAGCAGCTTGAGTACACCGCCTTACAGGGGAGATTCCTACGAGCAGTACTTC.

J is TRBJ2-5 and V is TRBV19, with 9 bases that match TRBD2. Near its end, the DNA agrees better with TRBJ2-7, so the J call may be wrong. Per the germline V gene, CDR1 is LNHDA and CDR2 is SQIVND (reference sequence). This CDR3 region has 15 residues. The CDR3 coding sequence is TGTGCCAGTAGTATTGGGGCTAGCGGGGTATACGAGCAGTACTTC. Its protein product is CASSIGASGVYEQYF.

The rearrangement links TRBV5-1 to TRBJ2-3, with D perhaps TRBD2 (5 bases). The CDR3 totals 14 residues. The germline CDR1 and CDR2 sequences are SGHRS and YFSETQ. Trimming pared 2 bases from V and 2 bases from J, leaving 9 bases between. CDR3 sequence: CASSFNGVTDTQYF. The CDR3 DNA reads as TGCGCCAGCAGCTTTAACGGGGTCACAGATACGCAGTATTTT.

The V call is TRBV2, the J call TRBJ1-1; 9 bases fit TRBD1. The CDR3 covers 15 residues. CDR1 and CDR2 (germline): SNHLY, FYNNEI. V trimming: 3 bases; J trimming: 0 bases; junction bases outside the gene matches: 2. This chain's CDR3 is CASSEWTGVNTEAFF. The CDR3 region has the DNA TGTGCCAGCAGTGAGTGGACAGGGGTGAACACTGAAGCTTTCTTT.

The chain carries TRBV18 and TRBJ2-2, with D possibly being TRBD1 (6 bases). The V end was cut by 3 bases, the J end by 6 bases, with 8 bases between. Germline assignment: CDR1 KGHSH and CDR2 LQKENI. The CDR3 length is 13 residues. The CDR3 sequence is CASSPAGAGELFF. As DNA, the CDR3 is TGTGCCAGCTCACCCGCAGGGGCCGGGGAGCTGTTTTTT.

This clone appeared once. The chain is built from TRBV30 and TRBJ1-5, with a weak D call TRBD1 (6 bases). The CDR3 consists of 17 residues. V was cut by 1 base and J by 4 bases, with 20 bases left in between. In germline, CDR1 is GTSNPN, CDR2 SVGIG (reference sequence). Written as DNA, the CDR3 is TGTGCCTGGAGTGGCGACAGGCCCAATCGGGGAAATCAGCCCCAGCATTTT. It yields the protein CAWSGDRPNRGNQPQHF.

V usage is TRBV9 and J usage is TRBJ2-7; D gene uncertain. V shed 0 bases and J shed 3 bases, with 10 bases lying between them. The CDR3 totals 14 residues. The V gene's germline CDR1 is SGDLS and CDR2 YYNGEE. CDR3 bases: TGTGCCAGCAGCGTAGATCTGGCAGGCTACGAGCAGTACTTC. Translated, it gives CASSVDLAGYEQYF.

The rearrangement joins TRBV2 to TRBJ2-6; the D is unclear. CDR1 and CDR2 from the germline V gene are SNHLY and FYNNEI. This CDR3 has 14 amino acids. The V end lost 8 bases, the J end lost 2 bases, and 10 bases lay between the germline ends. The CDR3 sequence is CASSYGPGANVLTF. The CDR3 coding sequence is TGTGCCAGCTCATACGGTCCTGGGGCCAACGTCCTGACTTTC.

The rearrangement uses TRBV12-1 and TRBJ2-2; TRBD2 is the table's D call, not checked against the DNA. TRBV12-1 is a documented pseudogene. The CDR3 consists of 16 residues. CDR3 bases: TGTGCCAGCAGCTCCTCTAGCGGGGGGGACACCGGGGAGCTGTTTTTT. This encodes CASSSSSGGDTGELFF.

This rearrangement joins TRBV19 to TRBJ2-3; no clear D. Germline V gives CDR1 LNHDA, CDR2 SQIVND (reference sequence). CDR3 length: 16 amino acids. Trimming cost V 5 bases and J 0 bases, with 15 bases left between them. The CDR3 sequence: CASSVTPPPSTDTQYF. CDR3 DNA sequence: TGTGCCAGTAGTGTAACACCACCGCCTAGCACAGATACGCAGTATTTT. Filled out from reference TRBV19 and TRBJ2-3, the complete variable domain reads DGGITQSPKYLFRKEGQNVTLSCEQNLNHDAMYWYRQDPGQGLRLIYYSQIVNDFQKGDIAEGYSVSREKKESFPLTVTSAQKNPTAFYLCASSVTPPPSTDTQYFGPGTRLTVL.

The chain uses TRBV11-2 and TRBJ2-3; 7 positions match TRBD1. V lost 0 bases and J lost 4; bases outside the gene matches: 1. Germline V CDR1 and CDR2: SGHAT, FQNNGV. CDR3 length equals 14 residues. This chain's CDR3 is CASSLEGTADTQYF. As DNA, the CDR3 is TGTGCCAGCAGCTTAGAGGGGACAGCAGATACGCAGTATTTT.

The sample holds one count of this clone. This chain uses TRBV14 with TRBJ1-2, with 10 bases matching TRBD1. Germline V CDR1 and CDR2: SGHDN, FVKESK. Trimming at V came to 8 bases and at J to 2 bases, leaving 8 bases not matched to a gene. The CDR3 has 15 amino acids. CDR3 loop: CASSADRGGNYGYTF. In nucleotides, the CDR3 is TGTGCCAGCTCTGCGGACAGGGGGGGAAACTATGGCTACACCTTC.

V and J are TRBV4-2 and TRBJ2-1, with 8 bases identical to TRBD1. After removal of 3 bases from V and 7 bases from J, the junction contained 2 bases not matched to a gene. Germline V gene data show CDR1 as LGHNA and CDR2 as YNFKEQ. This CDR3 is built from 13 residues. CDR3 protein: CASSQTGANEQFF. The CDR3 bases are TGTGCCAGCAGCCAGACAGGGGCGAATGAGCAGTTCTTC.

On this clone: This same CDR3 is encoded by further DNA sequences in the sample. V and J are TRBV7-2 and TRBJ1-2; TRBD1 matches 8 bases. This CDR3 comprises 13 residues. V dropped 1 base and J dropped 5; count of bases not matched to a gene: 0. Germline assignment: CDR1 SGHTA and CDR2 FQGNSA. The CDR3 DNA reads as TGTGCCAGCAGCTTAGGGACAGGGTATGGCTACACCTTC. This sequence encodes CASSLGTGYGYTF.

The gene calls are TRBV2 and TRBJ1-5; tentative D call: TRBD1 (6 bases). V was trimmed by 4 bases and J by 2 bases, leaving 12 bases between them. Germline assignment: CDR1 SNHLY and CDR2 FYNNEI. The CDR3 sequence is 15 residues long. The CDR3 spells CASSGGRGGNQPQHF. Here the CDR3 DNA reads TGTGCCAGCAGTGGAGGCAGGGGTGGCAATCAGCCCCAGCATTTT.

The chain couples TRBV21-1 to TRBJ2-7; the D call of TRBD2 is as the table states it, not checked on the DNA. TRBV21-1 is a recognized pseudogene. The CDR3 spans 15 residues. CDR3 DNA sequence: TGTGCCAGCAGCAAAGGGCGGTTGGCAGACTACGAGCAGTACTTC. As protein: CASSKGRLADYEQYF.

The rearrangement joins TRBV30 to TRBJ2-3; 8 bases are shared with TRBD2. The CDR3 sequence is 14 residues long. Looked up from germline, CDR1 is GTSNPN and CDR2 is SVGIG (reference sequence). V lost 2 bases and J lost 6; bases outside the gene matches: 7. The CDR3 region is CAWSSAGAVDTQYF. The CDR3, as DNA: TGTGCCTGGAGTTCAGCGGGGGCCGTTGATACGCAGTATTTT.

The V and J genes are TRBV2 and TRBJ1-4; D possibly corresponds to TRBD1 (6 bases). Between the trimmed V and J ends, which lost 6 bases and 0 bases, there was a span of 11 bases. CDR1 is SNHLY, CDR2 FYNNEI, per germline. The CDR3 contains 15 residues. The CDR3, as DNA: TGTGCCAGCAGGGAGGACAGTTCAACTAATGAAAAACTGTTTTTT. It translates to CASREDSSTNEKLFF. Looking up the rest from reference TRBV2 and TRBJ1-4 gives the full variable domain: EPEVTQTPSHQVTQMGQEVILRCVPISNHLYFYWYRQILGQKVEFLVSFYNNEISEKSEIFDDQFSVERPDGSNFTLKIRSTKLEDSAMYFCASREDSSTNEKLFFGSGTQLSVL.